This T cell receptor beta chain was retrieved from a study of radiotherapy plus CTLA-4 blockade in lung cancer. Data came from immunoSEQ multiplex PCR; TCRdb stores just in-frame clones and leaves some out. The data contain some 78,000 clones, approximately 86% of them singletons. The ends were cut back, 4 bases at V and 0 bases at J, with 13 bases in the middle. CDR1 and CDR2 (germline): SGHKS, YYEKEE (reference sequence). CDR3 length: 15 amino acids. The study's findings and limits: In blood, tumor-derived TCR clones expanded after radiotherapy plus ipilimumab. The best predictor of response was reported to be early blood T cell clone dynamics, with interferon-beta.

As to this clone: The target antigen is unknown.

Focal radiation was given together with CTLA-4 blockade (ipilimumab) to patients with chemo-refractory metastatic non-small-cell lung cancer. The receptor was derived from a human donor with non-small cell lung cancer who had a partial response to radiotherapy plus ipilimumab. Sample: peripheral blood, taken from a patient treated with radiotherapy plus ipilimumab. The chain recombines TRBV5-5 with TRBJ1-2, with D tentatively TRBD1 (6 bases). CDR3 in amino acids: CASSPHRATNYGYTF. CDR3 nucleotides: TGTGCCAGCAGCCCGCACAGGGCTACTAACTATGGCTACACCTTC.